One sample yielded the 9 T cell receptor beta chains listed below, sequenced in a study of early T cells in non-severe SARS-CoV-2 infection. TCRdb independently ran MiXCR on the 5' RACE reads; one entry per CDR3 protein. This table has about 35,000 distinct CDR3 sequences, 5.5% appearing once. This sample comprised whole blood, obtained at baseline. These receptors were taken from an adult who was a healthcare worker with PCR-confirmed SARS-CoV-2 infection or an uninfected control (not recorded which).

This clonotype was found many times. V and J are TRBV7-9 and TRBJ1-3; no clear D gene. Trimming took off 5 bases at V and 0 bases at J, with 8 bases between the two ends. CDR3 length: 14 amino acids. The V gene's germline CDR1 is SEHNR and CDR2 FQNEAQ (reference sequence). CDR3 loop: CASSPGVSGNTIYF. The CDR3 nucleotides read TGTGCCAGCAGCCCTGGTGTCTCTGGAAACACCATATATTTT.

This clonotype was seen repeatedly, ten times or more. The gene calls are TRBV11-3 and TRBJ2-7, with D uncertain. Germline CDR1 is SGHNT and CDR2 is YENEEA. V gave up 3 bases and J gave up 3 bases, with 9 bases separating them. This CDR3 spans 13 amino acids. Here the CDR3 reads CASSFGPGYEQYF. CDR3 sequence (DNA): TGTGCCAGCAGCTTTGGTCCCGGCTACGAGCAGTACTTC.

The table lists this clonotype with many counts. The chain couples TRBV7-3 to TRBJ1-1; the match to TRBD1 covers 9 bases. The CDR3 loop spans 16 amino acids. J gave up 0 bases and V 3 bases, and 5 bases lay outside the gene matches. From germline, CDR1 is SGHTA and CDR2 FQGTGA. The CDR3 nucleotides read TGTGCCAGCAGCTTTGGGGGACAGGGCCTGAACACTGAAGCTTTCTTT. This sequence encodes CASSFGGQGLNTEAFF.

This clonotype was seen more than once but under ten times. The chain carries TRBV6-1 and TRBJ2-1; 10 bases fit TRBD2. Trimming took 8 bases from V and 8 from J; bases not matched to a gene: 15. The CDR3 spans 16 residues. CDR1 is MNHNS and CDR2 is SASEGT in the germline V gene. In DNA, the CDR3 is TGTGCCAGCGGGGGACTAGCGCATTCCCCTTTCGATGAGCAGTTCTTC. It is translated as CASGGLAHSPFDEQFF.

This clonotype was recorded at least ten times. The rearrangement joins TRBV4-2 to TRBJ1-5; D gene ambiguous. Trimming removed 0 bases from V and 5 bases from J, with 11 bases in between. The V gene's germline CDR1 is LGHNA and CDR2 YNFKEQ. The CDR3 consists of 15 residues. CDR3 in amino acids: CASSQDMDIDQPQHF. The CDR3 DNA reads TGTGCCAGCAGCCAAGATATGGATATCGATCAGCCCCAGCATTTT.

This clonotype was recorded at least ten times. The CDR3 loop reads CASSYVDGELFF. In nucleotides, the CDR3 is TGTGCCAGCAGTTACGTTGACGGGGAGCTGTTTTTT. The chain joins TRBV6-6 to TRBJ2-2; D gene uncertain. Trimming shortened V by 2 bases and J by 7 bases, and 5 bases separated the two germline ends. The CDR3 length is 12 residues. Germline V gives CDR1 MNHNY, CDR2 SVGAGI (reference sequence).

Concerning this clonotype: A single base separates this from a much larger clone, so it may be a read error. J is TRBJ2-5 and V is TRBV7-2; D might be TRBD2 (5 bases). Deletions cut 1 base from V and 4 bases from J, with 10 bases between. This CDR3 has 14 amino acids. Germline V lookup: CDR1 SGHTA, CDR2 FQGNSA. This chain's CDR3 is CASSLGTAIETQYF. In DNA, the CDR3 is TGTGCCAGCAGCTTAGGGACTGCCATAGAGACCCAGTACTTC. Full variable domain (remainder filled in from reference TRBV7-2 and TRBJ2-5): GAGVSQSPSNKVTEKGKDVELRCDPISGHTALYWYRQSLGQGLEFLIYFQGNSAPDKSGLPSDRFSAERTGGSVSTLTIQRTQQEDSAVYLCASSLGTAIETQYFGPGTRLLVL.

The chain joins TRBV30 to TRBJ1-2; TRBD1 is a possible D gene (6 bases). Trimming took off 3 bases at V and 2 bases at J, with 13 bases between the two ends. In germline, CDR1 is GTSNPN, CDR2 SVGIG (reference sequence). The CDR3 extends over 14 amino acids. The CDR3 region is CAWSLFTGNYGYTF. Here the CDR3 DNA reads TGTGCCTGGAGCCTTTTTACAGGGAACTATGGCTACACCTTC.

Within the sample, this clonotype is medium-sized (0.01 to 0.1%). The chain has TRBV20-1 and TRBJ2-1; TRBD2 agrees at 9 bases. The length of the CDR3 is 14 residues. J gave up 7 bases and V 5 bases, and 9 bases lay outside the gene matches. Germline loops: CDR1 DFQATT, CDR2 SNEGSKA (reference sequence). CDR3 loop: CSAPAAGGGNEQFF. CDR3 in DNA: TGCAGTGCTCCTGCTGCGGGAGGGGGGAATGAGCAGTTCTTC.